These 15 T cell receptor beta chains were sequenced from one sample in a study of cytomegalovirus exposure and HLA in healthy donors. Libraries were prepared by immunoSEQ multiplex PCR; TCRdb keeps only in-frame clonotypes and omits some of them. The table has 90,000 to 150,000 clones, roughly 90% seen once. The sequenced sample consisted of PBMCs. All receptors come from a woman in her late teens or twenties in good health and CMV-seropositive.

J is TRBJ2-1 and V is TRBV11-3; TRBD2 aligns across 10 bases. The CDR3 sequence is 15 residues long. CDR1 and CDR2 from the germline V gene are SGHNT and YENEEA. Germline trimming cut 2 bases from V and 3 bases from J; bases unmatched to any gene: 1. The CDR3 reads CASSLRLAGYNEQFF. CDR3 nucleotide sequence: TGTGCCAGCAGCTTACGACTAGCGGGCTACAATGAGCAGTTCTTC.

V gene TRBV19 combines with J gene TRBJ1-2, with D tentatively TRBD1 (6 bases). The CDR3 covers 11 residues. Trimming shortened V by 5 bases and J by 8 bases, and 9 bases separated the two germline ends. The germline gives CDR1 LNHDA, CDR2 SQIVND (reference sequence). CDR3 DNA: TGTGCCAGTAGTTTCAGGGGCGGCTACACCTTC. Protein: CASSFRGGYTF.

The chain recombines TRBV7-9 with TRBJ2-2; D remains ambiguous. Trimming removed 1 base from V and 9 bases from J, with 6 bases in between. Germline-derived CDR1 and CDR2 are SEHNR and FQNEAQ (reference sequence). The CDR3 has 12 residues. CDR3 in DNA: TGTGCCAGCAGCTTAGTTCTACGGGAGCTGTTTTTT. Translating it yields CASSLVLRELFF.

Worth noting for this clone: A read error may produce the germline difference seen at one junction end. The chain's CDR3 is CAWSTGQGRSPPVF. The CDR3, as DNA: TGTGCCTGGAGTACCGGACAGGGAAGAAGTCCCCCGGTCTTC. The genes are TRBV30 and TRBJ2-1; 8 positions agree with TRBD1. The CDR3 contains 14 residues. Germline CDR1 GTSNPN, CDR2 SVGIG (reference sequence).

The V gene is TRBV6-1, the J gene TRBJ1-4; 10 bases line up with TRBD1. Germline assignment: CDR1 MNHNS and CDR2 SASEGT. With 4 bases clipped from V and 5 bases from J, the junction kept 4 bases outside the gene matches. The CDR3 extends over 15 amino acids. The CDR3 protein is CASSGQGALNEKLFF. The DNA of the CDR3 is TGTGCCAGCAGTGGACAGGGGGCCCTAAATGAAAAACTGTTTTTT.

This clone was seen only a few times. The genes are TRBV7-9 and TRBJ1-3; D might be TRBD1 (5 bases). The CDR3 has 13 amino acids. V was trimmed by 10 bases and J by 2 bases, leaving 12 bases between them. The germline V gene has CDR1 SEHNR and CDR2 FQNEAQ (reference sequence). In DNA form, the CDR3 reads TGTGCCACCCCGCGGGGCCCTGGAAACACCATATATTTT. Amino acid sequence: CATPRGPGNTIYF.

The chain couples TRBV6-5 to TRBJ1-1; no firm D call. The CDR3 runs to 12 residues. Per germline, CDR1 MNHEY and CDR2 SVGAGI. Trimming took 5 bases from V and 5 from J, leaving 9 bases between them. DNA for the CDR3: TGTGCCAGCAGTAGAGAGAGGACTGAAGCTTTCTTT. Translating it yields CASSRERTEAFF.

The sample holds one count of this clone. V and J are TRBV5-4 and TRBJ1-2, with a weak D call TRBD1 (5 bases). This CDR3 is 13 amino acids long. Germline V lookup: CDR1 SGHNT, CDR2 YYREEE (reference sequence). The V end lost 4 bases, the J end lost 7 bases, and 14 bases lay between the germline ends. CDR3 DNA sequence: TGTGCCAGCAGCCTACAGGAGGGTCTTGGCTACACCTTC. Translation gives CASSLQEGLGYTF.

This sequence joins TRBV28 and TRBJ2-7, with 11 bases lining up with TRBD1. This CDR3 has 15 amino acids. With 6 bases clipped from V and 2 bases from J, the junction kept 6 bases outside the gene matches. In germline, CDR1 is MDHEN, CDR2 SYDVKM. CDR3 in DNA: TGTGCCAGCAGAGGACAGGGGGCGCTAACCTACGAGCAGTACTTC. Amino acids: CASRGQGALTYEQYF.

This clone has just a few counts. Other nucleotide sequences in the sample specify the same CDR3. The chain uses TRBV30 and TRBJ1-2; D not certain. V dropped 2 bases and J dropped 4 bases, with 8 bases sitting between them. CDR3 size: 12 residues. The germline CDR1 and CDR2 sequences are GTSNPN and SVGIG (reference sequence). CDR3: CAWSPGGYGYTF. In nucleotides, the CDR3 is TGTGCCTGGAGTCCAGGAGGCTATGGCTACACCTTC.

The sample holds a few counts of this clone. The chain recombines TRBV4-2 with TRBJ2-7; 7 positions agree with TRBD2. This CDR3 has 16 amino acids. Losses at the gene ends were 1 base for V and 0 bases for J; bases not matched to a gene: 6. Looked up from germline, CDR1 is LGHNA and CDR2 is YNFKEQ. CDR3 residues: CASSQAPAGSSYEQYF. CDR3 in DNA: TGTGCCAGCAGCCAAGCCCCAGCGGGGAGCTCCTACGAGCAGTACTTC.

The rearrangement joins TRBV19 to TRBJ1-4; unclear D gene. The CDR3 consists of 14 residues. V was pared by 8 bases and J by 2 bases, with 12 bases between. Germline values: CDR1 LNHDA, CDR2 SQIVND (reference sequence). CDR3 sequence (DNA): TGTGCCAGTCAGATAGTACAGACTAATGAAAAACTGTTTTTT. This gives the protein CASQIVQTNEKLFF.

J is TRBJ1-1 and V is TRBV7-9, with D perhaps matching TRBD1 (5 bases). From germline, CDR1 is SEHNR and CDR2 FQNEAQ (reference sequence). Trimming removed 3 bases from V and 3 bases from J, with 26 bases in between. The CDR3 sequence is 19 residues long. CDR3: CASSLSSGGGISRYTEAFF. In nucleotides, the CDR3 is TGTGCCAGCAGCTTGAGCTCGGGGGGAGGAATTAGTCGATACACTGAAGCTTTCTTT.

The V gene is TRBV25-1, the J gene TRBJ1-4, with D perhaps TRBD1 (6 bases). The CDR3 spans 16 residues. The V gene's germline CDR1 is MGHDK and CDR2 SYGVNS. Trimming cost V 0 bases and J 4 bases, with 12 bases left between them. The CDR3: CASSEYQGRYNEKLFF. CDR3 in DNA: TGTGCCAGCAGTGAATATCAGGGGCGATATAATGAAAAACTGTTTTTT.

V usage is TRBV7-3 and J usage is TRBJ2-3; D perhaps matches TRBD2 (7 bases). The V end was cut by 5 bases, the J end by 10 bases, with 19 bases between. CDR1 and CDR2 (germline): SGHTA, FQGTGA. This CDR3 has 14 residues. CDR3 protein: CASSLPGGPEAQYF. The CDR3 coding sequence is TGTGCCAGCAGCCTCCCCGGGGGGCCCGAGGCGCAGTATTTT.